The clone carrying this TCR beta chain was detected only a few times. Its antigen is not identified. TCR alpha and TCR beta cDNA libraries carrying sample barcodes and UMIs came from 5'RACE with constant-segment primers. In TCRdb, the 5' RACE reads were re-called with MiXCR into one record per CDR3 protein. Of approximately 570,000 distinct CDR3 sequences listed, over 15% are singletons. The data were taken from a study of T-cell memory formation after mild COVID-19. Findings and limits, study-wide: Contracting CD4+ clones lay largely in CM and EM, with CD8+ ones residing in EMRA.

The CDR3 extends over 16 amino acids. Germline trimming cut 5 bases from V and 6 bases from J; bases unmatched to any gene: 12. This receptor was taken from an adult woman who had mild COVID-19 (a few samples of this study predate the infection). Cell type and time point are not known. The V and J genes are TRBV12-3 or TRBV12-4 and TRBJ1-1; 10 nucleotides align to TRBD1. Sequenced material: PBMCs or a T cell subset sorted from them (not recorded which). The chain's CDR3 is CASSPPTGTGAAEAFF. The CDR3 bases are TGTGCCAGCAGTCCTCCGACAGGGACAGGGGCAGCTGAAGCTTTCTTT.